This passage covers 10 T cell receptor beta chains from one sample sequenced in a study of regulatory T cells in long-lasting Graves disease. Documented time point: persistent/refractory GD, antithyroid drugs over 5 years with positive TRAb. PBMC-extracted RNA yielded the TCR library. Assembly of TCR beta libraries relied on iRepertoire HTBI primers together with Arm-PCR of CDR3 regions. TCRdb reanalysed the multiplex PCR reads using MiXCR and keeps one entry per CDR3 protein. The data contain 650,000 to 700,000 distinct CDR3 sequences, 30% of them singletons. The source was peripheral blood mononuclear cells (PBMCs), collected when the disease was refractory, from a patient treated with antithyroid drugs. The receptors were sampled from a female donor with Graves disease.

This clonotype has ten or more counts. Written as DNA, the CDR3 is TGTGCCAGCCGGGGGGAGGAAGAGACCCAGTACTTC. It specifies CASRGEEETQYF. This sequence joins TRBV12-3 or TRBV12-4 and TRBJ2-5; 7 positions match TRBD2. J was trimmed by 3 bases and V by 8 bases; bases with no gene match: 3. This CDR3 is built from 12 residues.

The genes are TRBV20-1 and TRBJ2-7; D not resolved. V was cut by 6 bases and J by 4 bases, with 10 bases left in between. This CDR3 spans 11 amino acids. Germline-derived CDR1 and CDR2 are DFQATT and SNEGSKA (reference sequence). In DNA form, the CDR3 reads TGCAGTGCCTCGGACGGGTACGAGCAGTACTTC. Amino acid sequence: CSASDGYEQYF.

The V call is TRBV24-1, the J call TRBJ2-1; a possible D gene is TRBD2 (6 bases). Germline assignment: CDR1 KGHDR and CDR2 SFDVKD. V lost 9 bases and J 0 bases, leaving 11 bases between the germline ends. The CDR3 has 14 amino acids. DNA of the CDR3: TGTGCCACCTCGGGGGATAGCTCCTACAATGAGCAGTTCTTC. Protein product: CATSGDSSYNEQFF.

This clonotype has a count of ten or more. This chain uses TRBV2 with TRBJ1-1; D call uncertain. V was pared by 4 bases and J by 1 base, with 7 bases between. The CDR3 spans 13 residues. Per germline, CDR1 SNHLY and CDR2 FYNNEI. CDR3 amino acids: CASSGEGNTEAFF. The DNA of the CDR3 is TGTGCCAGCAGTGGGGAGGGGAACACTGAAGCTTTCTTT.

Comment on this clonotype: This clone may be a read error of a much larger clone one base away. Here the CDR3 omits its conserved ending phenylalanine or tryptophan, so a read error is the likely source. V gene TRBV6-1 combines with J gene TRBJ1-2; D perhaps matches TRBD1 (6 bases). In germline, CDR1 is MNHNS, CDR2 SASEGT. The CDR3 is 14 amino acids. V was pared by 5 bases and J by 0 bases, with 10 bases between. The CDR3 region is CASSNAGANYGYTL. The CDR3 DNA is TGTGCCAGCAGTAATGCAGGGGCTAACTATGGCTACACCCTC.

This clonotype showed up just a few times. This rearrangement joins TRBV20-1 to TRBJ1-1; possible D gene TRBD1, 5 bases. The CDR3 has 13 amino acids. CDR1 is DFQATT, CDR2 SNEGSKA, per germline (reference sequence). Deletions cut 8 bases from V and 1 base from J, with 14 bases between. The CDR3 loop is CSLRSTGNTEAFF. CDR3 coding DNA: TGCAGTCTCCGATCCACAGGGAACACTGAAGCTTTCTTT.

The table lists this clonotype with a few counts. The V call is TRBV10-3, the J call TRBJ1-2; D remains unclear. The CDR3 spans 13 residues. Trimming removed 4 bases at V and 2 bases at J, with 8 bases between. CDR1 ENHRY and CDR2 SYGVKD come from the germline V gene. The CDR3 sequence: CAISGQQNYGYTF. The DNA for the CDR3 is TGTGCCATCAGTGGGCAGCAAAACTATGGCTACACCTTC.

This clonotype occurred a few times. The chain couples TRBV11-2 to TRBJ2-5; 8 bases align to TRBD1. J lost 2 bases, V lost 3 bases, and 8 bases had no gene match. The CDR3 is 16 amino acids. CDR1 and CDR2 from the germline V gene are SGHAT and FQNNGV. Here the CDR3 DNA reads TGTGCCAGCAGCTTTCCTATATGGACAGGGCAAGAGACCCAGTACTTC. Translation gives CASSFPIWTGQETQYF.

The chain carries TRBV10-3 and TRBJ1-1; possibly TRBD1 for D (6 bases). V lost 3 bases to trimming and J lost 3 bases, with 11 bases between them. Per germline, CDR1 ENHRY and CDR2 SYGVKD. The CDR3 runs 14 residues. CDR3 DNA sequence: TGTGCCATCAGTGACCCGGGGGCAGACACTGAAGCTTTCTTT. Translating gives CAISDPGADTEAFF.

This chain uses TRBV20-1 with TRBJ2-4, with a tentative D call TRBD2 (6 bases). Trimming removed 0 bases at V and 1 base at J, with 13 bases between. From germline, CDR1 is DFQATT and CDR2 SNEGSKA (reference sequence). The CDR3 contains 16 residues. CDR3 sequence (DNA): TGCAGTGCTAGAGATCCCGGGAGTATGGCCAAAAACATTCAGTACTTC. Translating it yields CSARDPGSMAKNIQYF.